This is a list of T cell receptor beta chains from one sample in a study of blood T cell repertoires in COVID-19. Clones were sequenced by immunoSEQ multiplex PCR, and TCRdb holds only the in-frame ones, with some missing. The data show approximately 240,000 clones, with over 80% seen just once and around 2% held by the top ten. Sequenced input: PBMCs or T cells enriched from blood (not recorded which). Receptors originate from a woman between 18 and 29 years old who had recovered from COVID-19. Both conserved end residues are part of each CDR3. The D gene is left open where the match is weak. The size field is filled for only some rows; it gives once, few, many or a size class.

TGCGCCAGCAGCTTGGCCTCGGGGGTTGGGGCTTTCTTT,CASSLASGVGAFF,.,TRBJ1-1,13,.,TRBV5-1
TGCGCCAGCAGCCAAGATACAGGGGTCGCCTATGAAGCTTTCTTT,CASSQDTGVAYEAFF,TRBD1,TRBJ1-1,15,.,TRBV4-1
TGCGCCAGCAGCCAAGTCAACTCTATGAACACTGAAGCTTTCTTT,CASSQVNSMNTEAFF,.,TRBJ1-1,15,once,TRBV4-1
TGCGCCAGCAGCTTGTACTCAGGAGGCGGAAACAATGAGCAGTTCTTC,CASSLYSGGGNNEQFF,.,TRBJ2-1,16,.,TRBV5-1
TGTGCCAGCAGTGCCTCAGGGGTCCCCTATGGCTACACCTTC,CASSASGVPYGYTF,.,TRBJ1-2,14,.,TRBV27
TGTGCCAGCAGCCTACAGACCCGCAATGAGCAGTTCTTC,CASSLQTRNEQFF,.,TRBJ2-1,13,.,TRBV5-8
TGCGCCAGCAGCTGGGGGACTAGCGGGTCCGAGCAGTACTTC,CASSWGTSGSEQYF,TRBD2,TRBJ2-7,14,.,TRBV5-1
TGTGCCAGCCGGGGGGGGGCTAGCGGTTCCTACGAGCAGTACTTC,CASRGGASGSYEQYF,TRBD2,TRBJ2-7,15,.,TRBV2
TGCGCCAGCAGCTCGGGACAGGGTGGAAACACCATATATTTT,CASSSGQGGNTIYF,TRBD1,TRBJ1-3,14,once,TRBV5-1
TGTGCCAGCAGCTACACAGGGCACGAGCAGTACTTC,CASSYTGHEQYF,.,TRBJ2-7,12,.,TRBV7-9
TGTGCCAGCAGCTACGACAGGGTTGGTAACAATGAGCAGTTCTTC,CASSYDRVGNNEQFF,TRBD1,TRBJ2-1,15,.,TRBV5-4
TGCGCCAGCAGCTTTGGTGGGACTAGCGGGTTCAATGAGCAGTTCTTC,CASSFGGTSGFNEQFF,TRBD2,TRBJ2-1,16,.,TRBV5-1
TGTGCCAGTAGTCCCCGGCACTGGTGGGGCGAAAACAATGAGCAGTTCTTC,CASSPRHWWGENNEQFF,.,TRBJ2-1,17,.,TRBV19
TGCGCCAGCAGCCAAGGTGGACAGGGCCAAGAAGATACGCAGTATTTT,CASSQGGQGQEDTQYF,TRBD1,TRBJ2-3,16,.,TRBV4-1
TGTGCCAGCAGTTACGACAGCTCCTATAATTCACCCCTCCACTTT,CASSYDSSYNSPLHF,.,TRBJ1-6,15,few,TRBV6-5
TGTGCCAGCAGCCAAGGGGGGACAGCGGCAGGGACCCAGTACTTC,CASSQGGTAAGTQYF,.,TRBJ2-5,15,.,TRBV7-3